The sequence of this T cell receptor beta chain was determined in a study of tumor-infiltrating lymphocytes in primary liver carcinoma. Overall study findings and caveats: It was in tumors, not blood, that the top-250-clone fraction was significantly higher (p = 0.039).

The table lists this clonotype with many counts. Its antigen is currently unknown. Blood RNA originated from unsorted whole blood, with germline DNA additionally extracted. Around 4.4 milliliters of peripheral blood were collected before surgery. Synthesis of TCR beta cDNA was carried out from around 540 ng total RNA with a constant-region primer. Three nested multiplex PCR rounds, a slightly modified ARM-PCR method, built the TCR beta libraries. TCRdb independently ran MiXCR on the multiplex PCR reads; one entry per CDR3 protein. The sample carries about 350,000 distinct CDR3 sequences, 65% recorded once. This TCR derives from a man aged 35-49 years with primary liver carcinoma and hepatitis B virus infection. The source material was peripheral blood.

DNA for the CDR3: TGCGCCAGCAGCCAAGAGGACGGGGACCGCGTCCAGTACTTC. It translates to CASSQEDGDRVQYF. This chain uses TRBV4-3 with TRBJ2-5; TRBD1 or TRBD2 may be the D gene (5 bases each). Germline CDR1 and CDR2: LGHNA and YSLEER. V dropped 0 bases and J dropped 10 bases, with 15 bases sitting between them. This CDR3 comprises 14 residues.